This T cell receptor (beta chain) was retrieved from a study of glioma-infiltrating T cells after dendritic cell vaccination. The length of the CDR3 is 14 residues. The V gene's germline CDR1 is PRHDT and CDR2 FYEKMQ (reference sequence). Deletions cut 5 bases from V and 5 bases from J, with 12 bases between. Input was 2 to 2.5 ug genomic DNA, or all available if less. The table came from immunoSEQ multiplex PCR; TCRdb's copy has only in-frame clones and leaves some out. Counted here are tens of thousands of clones, roughly 84% occurring once; the ten biggest clones make up around 2.4%. Regarding the study as a whole: Higher pretreatment TIL content predicted longer progression-free time and survival.

In regard to this clone: Its cognate antigen is unknown.

The time point was: after dendritic cell vaccination, including at tumor progression/relapse. This receptor was obtained from a human donor with glioblastoma. The sequencing here drew on blood, taken after dendritic cell vaccination. This chain links TRBV13 with TRBJ2-2; D may be TRBD2 (6 bases). The CDR3 DNA follows: TGTGCCAGCAGCGCCCGACTAGTTACCGGGGAGCTGTTTTTT. This gives the protein CASSARLVTGELFF.